This T cell receptor beta chain was profiled in a study of cytomegalovirus exposure and HLA in healthy donors. The J segment lost 2 bases and the V segment lost 5 bases, leaving 8 bases of the junction unmatched. This CDR3 spans 16 amino acids. CDR1 and CDR2 (germline): MGHDK, SYGVNS. PCR was performed using 60 Vbeta and 13 Jbeta primers. The protocol was immunoSEQ multiplex PCR, while the TCRdb copy is restricted to in-frame clones and leaves out a portion. This sample yields around 94,000 clones, of which roughly three quarters are seen a single time; around a fifth belongs to the top ten. This receptor was obtained from an older woman in good health and CMV-seropositive. V is TRBV25-1 and J is TRBJ2-5; 10 nucleotides match TRBD2. Sequenced material: PBMCs. CDR3 nucleotide sequence: TGTGCCAGCAGTTCCATAGCGGGAGGACTACAAGAGACCCAGTACTTC. Translation gives CASSSIAGGLQETQYF. Full variable domain (remainder filled in from reference TRBV25-1 and TRBJ2-5): EADIYQTPRYLVIGTGKKITLECSQTMGHDKMYWYQQDPGMELHLIHYSYGVNSTEKGDLSSESTVSRIRTEHFPLTLESARPSHTSQYLCASSSIAGGLQETQYFGPGTRLLVL.